A selection of T cell receptor beta chains follows, all from one sample in a study of T cell clones after liver transplantation. This table comes from immunoSEQ multiplex PCR, and its TCRdb copy is limited to in-frame clones, with some not included. The sample has over 90,000 clones, about 80% seen once. The sequencing used CD4+ T cells from blood, collected approximately 43 months after liver transplant. Receptors were obtained from a human patient who received a liver transplant. Some T cells may be the graft donor's. CDR3s include the opening cysteine and the closing phenylalanine or tryptophan. D genes are given only for firm matches. Some rows mark clone size as missing; the rest say once, few, many or name a class of expanded clone.

d_gene | len | j_gene | abundance | v_gene | CDR3nt | CDR3aa
. | 15 | TRBJ2-7 | . | TRBV5-4 | TGTGCCAGCAGCTTGGGACTGGCAGAACCACGCGAGCAGTACTTC | CASSLGLAEPREQYF
TRBD1 | 16 | TRBJ1-3 | . | TRBV6-5 | TGTGCCAGCAGTTACTCGGGGACAGGCTCTGGAAACACCATATATTTT | CASSYSGTGSGNTIYF
. | 11 | TRBJ1-2 | few | TRBV7-7 | TGTGCCAGCAGGGTCAGGTACGGCTACACCTTC | CASRVRYGYTF
. | 15 | TRBJ1-1 | . | TRBV5-5 | TGTGCCAGCAGCGTGGAGAGCCCAGGGAGCACTGAAGCTTTCTTT | CASSVESPGSTEAFF
. | 14 | TRBJ1-4 | . | TRBV7-9 | TGTGCCAGCAGCCCGGCCCGGGACACTGAAAAACTGTTTTTT | CASSPARDTEKLFF
. | 16 | TRBJ2-7 | . | TRBV4-2 | TGTGCCAGCAGCCAAGATCCCCTGGCAGGGGACTACGAGCAGTACTTC | CASSQDPLAGDYEQYF
. | 16 | TRBJ2-7 | once | TRBV5-1 | TGCGCCAGCAGCTTGACACTCGGGAGTACTAACTACGAGCAGTACTTC | CASSLTLGSTNYEQYF
. | 15 | TRBJ2-7 | . | TRBV5-1 | TGCGCCAGCAGCTTGACACTTCAGGGTTCCTACGAGCAGTACTTC | CASSLTLQGSYEQYF
. | 10 | TRBJ1-1 | . | TRBV28 | TGTGCCAGCAGGGGTCGCGGCGCTTTCTTT | CASRGRGAFF
TRBD2 | 16 | TRBJ2-3 | . | TRBV27 | TGTGCCAGCAGTCCGGGAAGAGCGGGAGTGACAGATACGCAGTATTTT | CASSPGRAGVTDTQYF
. | 13 | TRBJ1-5 | few | TRBV27 | TGTGCCAGCAGTTTAGAGGGGCTGCAGCCCCAGCATTTT | CASSLEGLQPQHF
TRBD1 | 15 | TRBJ2-7 | . | TRBV7-8 | TGTGCCAGCAGCCAGGGGACAGGCCTCTCCTACGAGCAGTACTTC | CASSQGTGLSYEQYF
TRBD1 | 14 | TRBJ1-6 | . | TRBV7-9 | TGTGCCAGTATCCGGGACAGACCATATTCACCCCTCCACTTT | CASIRDRPYSPLHF
. | 13 | TRBJ2-5 | once | TRBV9 | TGTGCCAGCAGCGTCGGTAGTAGGGAGACCCAGTACTTC | CASSVGSRETQYF
TRBD2 | 13 | TRBJ2-7 | . | TRBV5-8 | TGTGCCAGCAGACTTAGCGGGAGTAACGAGCAGTACTTC | CASRLSGSNEQYF
. | 15 | TRBJ2-3 | few | TRBV4-1 | TGCGCCAGCAGCCCTCTCGGCGGGGGCACAGATACGCAGTATTTT | CASSPLGGGTDTQYF
. | 12 | TRBJ2-1 | . | TRBV29-1 | TGCAGCGGCGGGGACGTCGGCAATGAGCAGTTCTTC | CSGGDVGNEQFF
TRBD2 | 17 | TRBJ2-1 | few | TRBV11-1 | TGTGCCAGCAGCTCCTTATGGACTAGCGGGAGGGGCAATGAGCAGTTCTTC | CASSSLWTSGRGNEQFF